These 20 T cell receptor beta chains were all obtained from the same sample, sequenced in a study of early T cells in non-severe SARS-CoV-2 infection (dated by TCRdb to the early 2020s). The protocol used for the library was 5' RACE. The instrument was a NextSeq 500. TCRdb reworked the public reads: Q25 trimming with fastp, MiXCR clone assembly, productive beta chains retained. Each record represents a unique CDR3 protein, reported with the most common genes and DNA among its rows. The sample has 55,000 to 75,000 distinct CDR3 sequences on record, about 8% of them singletons. The leading ten clones occupy 3% to 3.5% of the sample. The sequenced material came from whole blood. The origin of the receptors is an adult who was a healthcare worker with PCR-confirmed SARS-CoV-2 infection or an uninfected control (not recorded which).

The chain uses TRBV19 and TRBJ2-7, with 9 bases matching TRBD2. J lost 1 base, V lost 3 bases, and 4 bases had no gene match. Per the germline V gene, CDR1 is LNHDA and CDR2 is SQIVND (reference sequence). This CDR3 comprises 15 residues. CDR3 protein: CASSMTSGPSYEQYF. The DNA for the CDR3 is TGTGCCAGTAGTATGACTAGCGGTCCTTCCTACGAGCAGTACTTC. Full variable domain (remainder filled in from reference TRBV19 and TRBJ2-7): DGGITQSPKYLFRKEGQNVTLSCEQNLNHDAMYWYRQDPGQGLRLIYYSQIVNDFQKGDIAEGYSVSREKKESFPLTVTSAQKNPTAFYLCASSMTSGPSYEQYFGPGTRLTVT.

This clonotype was recorded many times. The J gene is TRBJ2-5, the V gene TRBV28; a possible D gene is TRBD2 (6 bases). V was trimmed by 3 bases and J by 2 bases, leaving 13 bases between them. The V gene's germline CDR1 is MDHEN and CDR2 SYDVKM. The length of the CDR3 is 15 residues. The CDR3 loop is CASSFSSAGQETQYF. The CDR3 region has the DNA TGTGCCAGCAGTTTCTCATCTGCGGGACAAGAGACCCAGTACTTC.

This clonotype was seen ten or more times. The chain has TRBV13 and TRBJ2-7; TRBD1 matches at 7 bases. The CDR3 covers 15 residues. The germline CDR1 and CDR2 sequences are PRHDT and FYEKMQ (reference sequence). V lost 5 bases, J lost 0 bases, and 7 bases stayed unmatched. CDR3 residues: CASSTRQGSSYEQYF. The CDR3 coding sequence is TGTGCCAGCAGCACACGACAGGGAAGCTCCTACGAGCAGTACTTC.

This clonotype was detected ten times or more. CDR3 in DNA: TGTGCCAGCAGCCAACAGGGGACTAGCGGGCCCTACAATGAGCAGTTCTTC. As protein: CASSQQGTSGPYNEQFF. The chain links TRBV3-1 to TRBJ2-1; 12 bases are a match to TRBD2. This CDR3 contains 17 residues. Per the germline V gene, CDR1 is LGHDT and CDR2 is YNNKEL (reference sequence). V shed 2 bases, J shed 2 bases, and the junction held 4 bases outside the gene matches.

This clonotype was picked up many times. The V call is TRBV6-2 or TRBV6-3, the J call TRBJ2-1; D gene unclear. Trimming took off 5 bases at V and 2 bases at J, with 19 bases between the two ends. The CDR3 extends over 17 amino acids. The V gene's germline CDR1 is MNHEY and CDR2 SVGEGT. CDR3 bases: TGTGCCAGCAGTACAACTGAAAGGGCGGCAGCCTACAATGAGCAGTTCTTC. This codes for CASSTTERAAAYNEQFF.

CDR3 region: CASGRGYQETQYF. In DNA, the CDR3 is TGTGCCAGCGGAAGGGGGTACCAAGAGACCCAGTACTTC. This chain joins TRBV7-6 and TRBJ2-5; D is possibly TRBD1 (6 bases). Looked up from germline, CDR1 is SGHVS and CDR2 is FNYEAQ. The CDR3 totals 13 residues. Deletions cut 8 bases from V and 0 bases from J, with 10 bases between. Looking up the rest from reference TRBV7-6 and TRBJ2-5 gives the full variable domain: GAGVSQSPRYKVTKRGQDVALRCDPISGHVSLYWYRQALGQGPEFLTYFNYEAQQDKSGLPNDRFSAERPEGSISTLTIQRTEQRDSAMYRCASGRGYQETQYFGPGTRLLVL.

This sequence joins TRBV30 and TRBJ1-1; D is unclear. CDR1 is GTSNPN and CDR2 is SVGIG in the germline V gene (reference sequence). There are 12 residues in the CDR3. With 2 bases removed from V and 5 bases from J, the gap between germline ends came to 9 bases. The CDR3 nucleotides read TGTGCCTGGAGTCCCCTCTCGACTGAAGCTTTCTTT. It encodes CAWSPLSTEAFF.

The rearrangement uses TRBV29-1 and TRBJ2-3, with D unclear. Looked up from germline, CDR1 is SQVTM and CDR2 is ANQGSEA. The CDR3 is 14 residues long. V lost 2 bases, J lost 1 base, and 10 bases lay in between. CDR3 amino acids: CSVESTSGTDTQYF. CDR3 bases: TGCAGCGTTGAAAGTACCTCAGGCACAGATACGCAGTATTTT.

This clonotype was found many times. The V gene is TRBV20-1, the J gene TRBJ2-1; maybe TRBD2 (6 bases). Trimming removed 6 bases at V and 3 bases at J, with 21 bases between. The germline gives CDR1 DFQATT, CDR2 SNEGSKA (reference sequence). The CDR3 spans 16 residues. CDR3 sequence (DNA): TGCAGTGCGCGGAGGGGCCGGGACTCCCGCTACAATGAGCAGTTCTTC. Its protein product is CSARRGRDSRYNEQFF.

This clonotype was observed many times. The chain recombines TRBV7-9 with TRBJ2-7; a possible D gene is TRBD1 (5 bases). Germline-derived CDR1 and CDR2 are SEHNR and FQNEAQ (reference sequence). V lost 1 base, J lost 2 bases, and 15 bases lay in between. This CDR3 is 16 amino acids long. The CDR3 DNA reads TGTGCCAGCAGCTTAGAAGGGGAAGCGCCAACCTACGAGCAGTACTTC. Its translation is CASSLEGEAPTYEQYF.

This clonotype was observed a handful of times. The chain links TRBV5-1 to TRBJ2-2; D unresolved. V was pared by 2 bases and J by 2 bases, with 4 bases between. Per the germline V gene, CDR1 is SGHRS and CDR2 is YFSETQ. CDR3 length: 13 residues. The CDR3 is CASSLDNTGELFF. Here the CDR3 DNA reads TGCGCCAGCAGCTTAGACAACACCGGGGAGCTGTTTTTT.

The DNA for the CDR3 is TGTGCCACCAGCAGAGATGGGACTAGCGGCACAGATACGCAGTATTTT. Protein product: CATSRDGTSGTDTQYF. The rearrangement joins TRBV15 to TRBJ2-3; 10 positions match TRBD2. V was pared by 0 bases and J by 1 base, with 1 base of the junction left unmatched. Germline V gene sequence: CDR1 LNHNV, CDR2 YYDKDF (reference sequence). This CDR3 is 16 amino acids long.

This clonotype has ten or more counts. This chain joins TRBV7-9 and TRBJ2-7; possibly TRBD1 or TRBD2 for D (5 bases each). Per germline, CDR1 SEHNR and CDR2 FQNEAQ (reference sequence). CDR3 length: 12 residues. Trimming shortened V by 5 bases and J by 9 bases, and 14 bases separated the two germline ends. Written as DNA, the CDR3 is TGTGCCAGCAGCCGCGAGGGGCCCGGGCAGTACTTC. It is translated as CASSREGPGQYF. Together with reference TRBV7-9 and TRBJ2-7, the CDR3 gives the full variable domain: DTGVSQNPRHKITKRGQNVTFRCDPISEHNRLYWYRQTLGQGPEFLTYFQNEAQLEKSRLLSDRFSAERPKGSFSTLEIQRTEQGDSAMYLCASSREGPGQYFGPGTRLTVT.

This clonotype was seen many times. The CDR3: CASGGSGAGTPYEQYF. DNA for the CDR3: TGCGCCAGCGGCGGGAGCGGAGCGGGCACACCCTACGAGCAGTACTTC. The gene calls are TRBV5-1 and TRBJ2-7, with TRBD2 matching over 7 bases. CDR3 size: 16 residues. Germline V gives CDR1 SGHRS, CDR2 YFSETQ. V was pared by 7 bases and J by 2 bases, with 15 bases of the junction left unmatched. The complete variable domain, with remaining parts taken from reference TRBV5-1 and TRBJ2-7, reads KAGVTQTPRYLIKTRGQQVTLSCSPISGHRSVSWYQQTPGQGLQFLFEYFSETQRNKGNFPGRFSGRQFSNSRSEMNVSTLELGDSALYLCASGGSGAGTPYEQYFGPGTRLTVT.

Many counts were recorded for this clonotype. The chain links TRBV29-1 to TRBJ2-3; D is perhaps TRBD1 or TRBD2 (5 bases each). Germline CDR1 reads SQVTM; CDR2 reads ANQGSEA. CDR3 size: 14 residues. The V end lost 0 bases, the J end lost 6 bases, and 13 bases lay between the germline ends. The CDR3, as DNA: TGCAGCGTTGAAGATCCCGGGGCGGGTGATACGCAGTATTTT. Amino acids: CSVEDPGAGDTQYF.

This clonotype was found a few times. The chain joins TRBV6-4 to TRBJ2-7; TRBD2 matches 11 bases. The CDR3 totals 18 residues. The V gene's germline CDR1 is MRHNA and CDR2 SNTAGT. J was trimmed by 2 bases and V by 0 bases; bases with no gene match: 9. The CDR3 is CASSDSQASGRQTYEQYF. The CDR3 DNA follows: TGTGCCAGCAGTGACTCACAGGCTAGCGGGAGGCAAACCTACGAGCAGTACTTC.

V and J are TRBV12-5 and TRBJ2-7, with a weak D call TRBD2 (5 bases). V lost 4 bases to trimming and J lost 0 bases, with 13 bases between them. There are 15 residues in the CDR3. Germline V gene sequence: CDR1 LGHNT, CDR2 FRNRAP. In DNA, the CDR3 is TGTGCTAGTGGTTGTGTAGGAGGTCGCTCCTACGAGCAGTACTTC. It encodes CASGCVGGRSYEQYF.

This clonotype was counted at least ten times. The rearrangement links TRBV29-1 to TRBJ2-7; 14 bases fit TRBD2. The CDR3 contains 15 residues. Germline V gives CDR1 SQVTM, CDR2 ANQGSEA. V shed 3 bases and J 7 bases; nucleotides not matched to a gene: 8. The CDR3 nucleotides are TGCAGCGTTGAGGGGACTAGCGGGAGTCTGGGGGAGCAGTACTTC. Its protein product is CSVEGTSGSLGEQYF.

This clonotype was recorded many times. V is TRBV29-1 and J is TRBJ2-1; D possibly corresponds to TRBD1 (6 bases). CDR1 SQVTM and CDR2 ANQGSEA come from the germline V gene. V lost 3 bases and J 6 bases, leaving 15 bases between the germline ends. The CDR3 sequence is 14 residues long. The chain's CDR3 is CSVDWGRGGNEQFF. The CDR3 DNA reads as TGCAGCGTTGACTGGGGGAGAGGGGGCAATGAGCAGTTCTTC.

At least ten counts were recorded for this clonotype. The genes are TRBV27 and TRBJ2-2; TRBD1 matches at 7 bases. The CDR3 totals 15 residues. The trim removed 0 bases at V and 7 bases at J, leaving 5 bases unmatched. The germline V gene encodes CDR1 MNHEY and CDR2 SMNVEV (reference sequence). CDR3 coding DNA: TGTGCCAGCAGTTTATCATGGGGACAGAACGGGGAGCTGTTTTTT. Its protein product is CASSLSWGQNGELFF.